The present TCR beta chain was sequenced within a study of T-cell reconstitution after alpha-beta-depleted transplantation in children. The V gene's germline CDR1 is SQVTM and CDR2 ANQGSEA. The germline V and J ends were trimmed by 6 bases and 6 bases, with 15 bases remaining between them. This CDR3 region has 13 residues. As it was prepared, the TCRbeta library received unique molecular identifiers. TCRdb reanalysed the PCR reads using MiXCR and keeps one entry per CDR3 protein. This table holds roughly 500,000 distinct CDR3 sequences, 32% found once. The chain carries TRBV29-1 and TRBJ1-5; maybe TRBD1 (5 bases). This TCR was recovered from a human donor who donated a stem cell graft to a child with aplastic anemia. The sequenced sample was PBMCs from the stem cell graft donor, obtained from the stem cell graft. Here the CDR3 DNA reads TGCAGCGTCTCCCTCGGGGGGGGTCAGCCCCAGCATTTT. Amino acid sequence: CSVSLGGGQPQHF.